These 23 T cell receptor beta chains came from one sample sequenced in a study of shared clonotypes between healthy human individuals. Sequencing used immunoSEQ multiplex PCR; TCRdb keeps in-frame clones, though not all of them. The sample carries approximately 350,000 clones, roughly 96% recorded once. The sequencing input was memory CD8+ T cells sorted from blood. Subset denoted: CD45RO+ cells pooled with CCR7-negative TemRA cells. Receptors were obtained from a man between 25 and 39 years old in good health.

The J gene is TRBJ2-3, the V gene TRBV7-3; TRBD2 matches at 10 bases. CDR1 is SGHTA, CDR2 FQGTGA, per germline. The CDR3 has 16 amino acids. J lost 1 base, V lost 5 bases, and 6 bases had no gene match. CDR3 protein: CASSPASGGRTDTQYF. CDR3 nucleotide sequence: TGTGCCAGCAGCCCTGCTAGCGGGGGACGCACAGATACGCAGTATTTT.

V usage is TRBV10-3 and J usage is TRBJ2-1; 8 positions agree with TRBD2. Germline CDR1 ENHRY, CDR2 SYGVKD. V lost 4 bases to trimming and J lost 3 bases; unmatched junction nucleotides: 5. The CDR3 is 15 amino acids. CDR3 sequence: CAISGAGGFYNEQFF. The DNA for the CDR3 is TGTGCCATCAGTGGCGCGGGAGGATTCTACAATGAGCAGTTCTTC.

The rearrangement joins TRBV25-1 to TRBJ2-2; weak D call: TRBD2 (6 bases). V shed 4 bases and J shed 1 base, with 10 bases lying between them. The CDR3 length is 15 residues. The V gene's germline CDR1 is MGHDK and CDR2 SYGVNS. The DNA of the CDR3 is TGTGCCAGCAGTGGCCCGGGACTGAACACCGGGGAGCTGTTTTTT. This encodes CASSGPGLNTGELFF.

CDR3 nucleotide sequence: TGTGCCAGCAGTGGGGAGTCAGGGGCTAATTCACCCCTCCACTTT. Translating it yields CASSGESGANSPLHF. The rearrangement joins TRBV2 to TRBJ1-6; weak D call: TRBD1 (6 bases). The CDR3 covers 15 residues. CDR1 and CDR2 (germline): SNHLY, FYNNEI. The V gene lost 4 bases and the J gene lost 6 bases, with 13 bases spanning the gap.

The J gene is TRBJ2-1, the V gene TRBV5-4, with D unclear. Trimming removed 7 bases at V and 8 bases at J, with 10 bases between. The CDR3 totals 11 residues. Germline V CDR1 and CDR2: SGHNT, YYREEE (reference sequence). In DNA form, the CDR3 reads TGTGCCAGCCGCCTAGACGATGAGCAGTTCTTC. Protein: CASRLDDEQFF.

This chain connects TRBV30 to TRBJ2-7, with D unclear. This CDR3 has 15 amino acids. With 2 bases removed from V and 0 bases from J, the gap between germline ends came to 14 bases. The germline V gene has CDR1 GTSNPN and CDR2 SVGIG (reference sequence). The DNA of the CDR3 is TGTGCCTGGAGTCCGTTACTCGCACTCTCCTACGAGCAGTACTTC. It is translated as CAWSPLLALSYEQYF.

This rearrangement joins TRBV11-3 to TRBJ2-3; 7 bases line up with TRBD2. Looked up from germline, CDR1 is SGHNT and CDR2 is YENEEA. The CDR3 runs 15 residues. V lost 4 bases to trimming and J lost 0 bases; unmatched junction nucleotides: 4. CDR3 sequence reads: CASSSSSGSTDTQYF. Here the CDR3 DNA reads TGTGCCAGCAGCTCTTCTAGCGGAAGCACAGATACGCAGTATTTT.

The CDR3 reads CASSDRGYGNQPQHF. Here the CDR3 DNA reads TGTGCCAGCAGTGACAGGGGTTACGGCAATCAGCCCCAGCATTTT. This chain joins TRBV6-1 and TRBJ1-5; TRBD1 is a possible D gene (6 bases). Germline V lookup: CDR1 MNHNS, CDR2 SASEGT. With 3 bases removed from V and 2 bases from J, the gap between germline ends came to 11 bases. This CDR3 is 15 amino acids long.

The chain combines TRBV5-1 with TRBJ1-4; 8 bases line up with TRBD1. The V gene's germline CDR1 is SGHRS and CDR2 YFSETQ. J was trimmed by 8 bases and V by 0 bases; bases with no gene match: 6. The CDR3 covers 15 residues. CDR3 region: CASSLGDRDREKLFF. The CDR3 nucleotides are TGCGCCAGCAGCTTGGGGGACCGGGACAGGGAAAAACTGTTTTTT.

V is TRBV5-5 and J is TRBJ2-3; D ambiguous. Germline V CDR1 and CDR2: SGHKS, YYEKEE (reference sequence). V lost 1 base and J lost 1, with 4 bases in between. This CDR3 contains 13 residues. The CDR3 reads CASSLQGTDTQYF. The CDR3 DNA reads as TGTGCCAGCAGCTTGCAGGGCACAGATACGCAGTATTTT.

V and J are TRBV1 and TRBJ2-3; the DNA was not used to check the table's D call, TRBD2. TRBV1 is a listed pseudogene. The CDR3 consists of 17 residues. The CDR3 protein is CTSSQDLAGARTDTQYF. CDR3 DNA sequence: TGCACCAGCAGCCAAGATCTAGCGGGAGCGAGGACAGATACGCAGTATTTT.

J is TRBJ2-1 and V is TRBV19, with 15 bases identical to TRBD2. The CDR3 is made up of 18 amino acids. The germline V gene has CDR1 LNHDA and CDR2 SQIVND (reference sequence). J lost 2 bases, V lost 6 bases, and 8 bases had no gene match. Here the CDR3 DNA reads TGTGCCAGTAGAGTCGGACTAGCGGGAGGGCCGACCTACAATGAGCAGTTCTTC. It codes for CASRVGLAGGPTYNEQFF.

As to this clone: One junction end disagrees with the germline gene, perhaps due to a read error. V is TRBV7-7 and J is TRBJ2-1; D remains unclear. Germline values: CDR1 SSHAT, CDR2 FNYEAQ (reference sequence). The CDR3 consists of 13 residues. The CDR3 DNA is TGTGCTAGCAGCTTAGAAGGCCGCAATGAGCAGTTCTTC. Translation: CASSLEGRNEQFF.

For this clone: The junction and the germline gene differ at one end; a read error may be behind it. This chain connects TRBV19 to TRBJ1-5; TRBD1 matches 9 bases. The CDR3 is 14 residues long. Per the germline V gene, CDR1 is LNHDA and CDR2 is SQIVND (reference sequence). CDR3 nucleotides: TGTGCCAGTAGTATCACAGGGGGCAACCAGCCCCAGCATTTT. It encodes CASSITGGNQPQHF. Combining the CDR3 with reference TRBV19 and TRBJ1-5 gives the whole variable domain DGGITQSPKYLFRKEGQNVTLSCEQNLNHDAMYWYRQDPGQGLRLIYYSQIVNDFQKGDIAEGYSVSREKKESFPLTVTSAQKNPTAFYLCASSITGGNQPQHFGDGTRLSIL.

The chain combines TRBV11-1 with TRBJ2-3, with 8 bases that match TRBD2. This CDR3 is 13 amino acids long. Germline-derived CDR1 and CDR2 are SGHAT and FQDESV (reference sequence). V shed 8 bases, J shed 7 bases, and the junction held 8 bases outside the gene matches. The CDR3 loop is CASATGGPYTQYF. CDR3 bases: TGTGCCAGCGCAACGGGAGGGCCATATACGCAGTATTTT.

The chain carries TRBV11-2 and TRBJ2-1, with D unclear. Germline V CDR1 and CDR2: SGHAT, FQNNGV. The CDR3 has 13 amino acids. V was cut by 7 bases and J by 4 bases, with 11 bases left in between. The CDR3 region has the DNA TGTGCCAGCACCCAAGGCCCTTACAATGAGCAGTTCTTC. Translation: CASTQGPYNEQFF.

This chain links TRBV6-5 with TRBJ2-4, with D tentatively TRBD1 (5 bases). Germline V gene lookup returns CDR1 MNHEY and CDR2 SVGAGI. The V end was cut by 0 bases, the J end by 3 bases, with 9 bases between. The CDR3 is 15 residues long. CDR3 nucleotide sequence: TGTGCCAGCAGTTACTCGAGGCAGGGCAAAAACATTCAGTACTTC. It specifies CASSYSRQGKNIQYF.

V gene TRBV7-9 combines with J gene TRBJ2-3; 7 bases align to TRBD2. The V segment lost 1 base and the J segment 9 bases; nucleotides outside the gene matches: 4. CDR1 is SEHNR and CDR2 is FQNEAQ in the germline V gene (reference sequence). The length of the CDR3 is 13 residues. In nucleotides, the CDR3 is TGTGCCAGCAGCTTAGGCCGGGAGGTCACGCAGTATTTT. This sequence encodes CASSLGREVTQYF.

V gene TRBV5-1 combines with J gene TRBJ2-3, with D perhaps TRBD2 (5 bases). Germline V gene sequence: CDR1 SGHRS, CDR2 YFSETQ. The length of the CDR3 is 17 residues. V was shortened by 3 bases and J by 5 bases, with 22 bases between the two germline ends. The CDR3: CASSSMAGVGVGDTQYF. The CDR3 DNA reads TGCGCCAGCAGCTCCATGGCTGGGGTGGGAGTAGGAGATACGCAGTATTTT.

J is TRBJ2-1 and V is TRBV6-5; no clear D. Trimming removed 0 bases at V and 1 base at J, with 10 bases between. The germline CDR1 and CDR2 sequences are MNHEY and SVGAGI. The CDR3 runs 16 residues. The CDR3 protein is CASSYSPSTSYNEQFF. The CDR3 DNA sequence: TGTGCCAGCAGTTACTCGCCGTCGACATCCTACAATGAGCAGTTCTTC.

This clone has just one count. This sequence joins TRBV18 and TRBJ2-7; 8 nucleotides align to TRBD2. Unmatched junction bases numbered 7, after V lost 3 bases and J lost 3 bases. CDR3 length equals 15 residues. Looked up from germline, CDR1 is KGHSH and CDR2 is LQKENI. The CDR3 region has the DNA TGTGCCAGCTCACCCCCGGGGGCGGGGGGCTACGAGCAGTACTTC. Encoded protein: CASSPPGAGGYEQYF. The variable domain in full, with the rest retrieved from reference TRBV18 and TRBJ2-7, is NAGVMQNPRHLVRRRGQEARLRCSPMKGHSHVYWYRQLPEEGLKFMVYLQKENIIDESGMPKERFSAEFPKEGPSILRIQQVVRGDSAAYFCASSPPGAGGYEQYFGPGTRLTVT.

The genes are TRBV19 and TRBJ2-7; no reliable D call. V lost 5 bases, J lost 0 bases, and 11 bases lay in between. Germline assignment: CDR1 LNHDA and CDR2 SQIVND (reference sequence). The CDR3 extends over 14 amino acids. Here the CDR3 reads CASSLTSSSYEQYF. In DNA form, the CDR3 reads TGTGCCAGTAGTCTAACTTCCAGCTCCTACGAGCAGTACTTC.

J is TRBJ2-3 and V is TRBV5-8; 9 nucleotides align to TRBD2. After removal of 2 bases from V and 3 bases from J, the junction contained 4 bases not matched to a gene. The CDR3 spans 15 residues. Germline CDR1 is SGHTS and CDR2 is YDEGEE. CDR3 in DNA: TGTGCCAGCAGCTTTAGCGGGAGAGGTACAGATACGCAGTATTTT. Amino acids: CASSFSGRGTDTQYF.